Given below is one T cell receptor (beta chain) in context. Its antigen is still unknown. The sample contains more than one DNA sequence encoding this CDR3. The sample originates from a study of shared clonotypes between healthy human individuals. Study summary: The study enrolled a couple of women and a few men aged 18 to 49. Donors had three CD4 naive, three CD4 memory, two CD8 naive and one CD8 memory plate apiece.

Division of CD4+ cells produced a CD45RA+ naive subset and a CD45RA-negative memory subset. Study results and caveats: Clonotypes shared by all four sorted-subset donors had higher generation probabilities than non-shared clonotypes.

V gave up 2 bases and J gave up 4 bases, with 5 bases separating them. There are 11 residues in the CDR3. Germline loops: CDR1 DFQATT, CDR2 SNEGSKA (reference sequence). Repertoires were generated with immunoSEQ multiplex PCR, while TCRdb's copy carries only in-frame clones and drops some. The sample carries fewer than 3 million clones, roughly 90% recorded once. This receptor was obtained from a man between 18 and 29 years old in good health. Some clones in this sample may be carry-over from other donors' samples. Sequenced sample: naive CD4+ T cells from PBMCs. Subset of the sample: CD45RA+ positively selected. The chain employs TRBV20-1 and TRBJ1-2; D remains ambiguous. CDR3 DNA sequence: TGCAGTGCTAGATCCGGCTATGGCTACACCTTC. This gives the protein CSARSGYGYTF.